This T cell receptor beta chain was documented in a study of brain T cells in children with intractable seizures (dated by TCRdb to the early 2020s). With regard to the full study: A NanoString immunology panel was first used to screen resected brain tissue from more than 40 pediatric epilepsy surgery cases for immune gene transcripts. Of the approximately 12 selected surgery cases, pre-surgery blood was also sequenced for eight, so four had brain tissue only. Broader findings and caveats from the paper: Viral specificity was inferred solely from CDR3 sequence similarity, and the HCMV serostatus of the patients was not known. Because pre- and post-surgery blood were sequenced to different depths, clones absent from the pre-surgery sample may reflect undersampling.

Per the publication, the time point label means: blood from clinic visit 5 months post-surgery; TSC patient then seizure free. Surgery cases with the highest brain T cell transcript signatures were selected for TCR beta chain sequencing of brain tissue and, where available, blood. Prior to surgery, the patients had been treated with at least one anti-epileptic drug. The TCR-sequenced patients were children whose drug-resistant epilepsy was caused by tuberous sclerosis complex, focal cortical dysplasia, Rasmussen encephalitis or hemimegalencephaly. The Monarch genomic DNA purification kit was used to extract bulk genomic DNA from unsorted brain tissue and whole blood. Note on this clone: The specificity of this receptor is unknown. Base qualities are missing; no much larger clone stands one base away.

TCR beta chain sequences were generated from genomic DNA using the immunoSEQ assay. As for how the authors treated the data: CDR3 sequences not starting with the conserved framework cysteine at position 104 were manually removed. To get clonality, the normalized Shannon's Diversity Index was subtracted from one, giving values from 0 (maximal diversity) to 1 (oligoclonal). Chi-squared comparison-of-proportions tests were used to check whether the frequency of the same CDR3 differed between samples, for example brain versus blood. Public clonotypes were found through immuneACCESS searches, while the VDJdb browser was used to judge similarity to known antiviral clonotypes. TCRdb obtained this table from immuneACCESS and retained in-frame rearrangements with V and J assigned. These tables miss some clones; where compared with another copy, unresolved V genes account for less than half of the shortfall, and the remainder is unexplained. The D gene and trimming were derived from the DNA, and the V and J assignments and clone size from that table. In all, the sample holds hundreds of thousands of clones, and over 90% of those were seen once. The ten largest make up 5.7% of the sample.

This TCR derives from a boy in the first two years of life with tuberous sclerosis and intractable seizures. The sequences come from peripheral blood, collected roughly 5 months after surgery.

The DNA sequence is as follows: TGCGCCAGCAGCCAAGACTCACCACGGGGGCAACCCTACGAGCAGTACTTC. The resulting protein is CASSQDSPRGQPYEQYF. Recombination connected TRBV4-1 to TRBJ2-7; the D segment is perhaps TRBD1 or TRBD2, each sharing 6 matched bases. The CDR3 has 17 amino acids, counting the end cysteine and phenylalanine. Only the CDR3 region is kept as DNA, spanning 51 bases read in frame from base 1. Based on the germline V gene, the CDR1 and CDR2 sequences are MGHRA and YSYEKL. V lost 0 bases and J lost 2 bases; the stretch between them is 17 bases long.